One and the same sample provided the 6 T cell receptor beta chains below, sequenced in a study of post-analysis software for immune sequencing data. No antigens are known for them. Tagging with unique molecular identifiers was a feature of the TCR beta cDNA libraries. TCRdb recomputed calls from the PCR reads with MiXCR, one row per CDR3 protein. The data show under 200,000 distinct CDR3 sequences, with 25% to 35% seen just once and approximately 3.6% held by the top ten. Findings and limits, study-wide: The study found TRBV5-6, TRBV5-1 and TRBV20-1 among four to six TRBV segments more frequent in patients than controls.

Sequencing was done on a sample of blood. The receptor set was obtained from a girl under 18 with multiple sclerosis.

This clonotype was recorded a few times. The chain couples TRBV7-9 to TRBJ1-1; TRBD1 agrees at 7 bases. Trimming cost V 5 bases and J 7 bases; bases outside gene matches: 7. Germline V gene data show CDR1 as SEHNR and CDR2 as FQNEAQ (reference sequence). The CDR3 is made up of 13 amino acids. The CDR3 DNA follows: TGTGCCAGCAGCCCGACAGGGACAAGTGAAGCTTTCTTT. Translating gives CASSPTGTSEAFF.

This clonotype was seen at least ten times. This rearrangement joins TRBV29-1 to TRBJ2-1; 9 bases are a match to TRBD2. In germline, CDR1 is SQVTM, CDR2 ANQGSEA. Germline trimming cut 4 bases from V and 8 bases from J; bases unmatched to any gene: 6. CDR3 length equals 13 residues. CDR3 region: CSVGLAGWDEQFF. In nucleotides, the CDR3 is TGCAGCGTTGGGCTAGCGGGATGGGATGAGCAGTTCTTC.

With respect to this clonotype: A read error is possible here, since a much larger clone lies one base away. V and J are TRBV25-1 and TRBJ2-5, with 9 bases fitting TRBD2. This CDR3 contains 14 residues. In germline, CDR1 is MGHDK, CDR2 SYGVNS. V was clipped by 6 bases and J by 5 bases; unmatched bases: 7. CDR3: CASRGREGRETQYF. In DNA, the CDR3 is TGTGCCAGCAGAGGGCGGGAGGGCCGGGAGACCCAGTACTTC.

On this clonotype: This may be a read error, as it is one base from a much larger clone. CDR3 nucleotides: TGTGCCGGCAGCTACCGGAGTATGCCTTACAATGAGCAGTTCTTC. Residues: CAGSYRSMPYNEQFF. The chain links TRBV7-9 to TRBJ2-1; no definite D call. CDR1 is SEHNR, CDR2 FQNEAQ, per germline (reference sequence). This CDR3 comprises 15 residues.

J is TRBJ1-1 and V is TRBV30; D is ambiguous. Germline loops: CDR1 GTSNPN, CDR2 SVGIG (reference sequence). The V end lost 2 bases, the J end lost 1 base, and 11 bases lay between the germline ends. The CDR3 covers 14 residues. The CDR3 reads CAWSRPVTNTEAFF. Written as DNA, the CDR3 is TGTGCCTGGAGTAGGCCGGTCACGAACACTGAAGCTTTCTTT.

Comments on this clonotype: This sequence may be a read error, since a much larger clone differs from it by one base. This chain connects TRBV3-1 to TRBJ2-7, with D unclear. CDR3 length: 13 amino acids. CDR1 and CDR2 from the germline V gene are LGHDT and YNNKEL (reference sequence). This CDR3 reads CASSQGQTYERYF. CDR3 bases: TGTGCCAGCAGCCAAGGGCAGACCTACGAGCGGTACTTC.